This T cell receptor beta chain was sequenced in a study of PD-1 blockade in classical Hodgkin lymphoma. Regarding the study as a whole: When nivolumab was started under 1 year after ASCT, patients were excluded. Significantly greater TCR diversity emerged by C4D1 in CD4+ cells but not CD8+ cells.

The data were produced by immunoSEQ multiplex PCR, yet TCRdb's version contains in-frame clones alone and is incomplete. The sample yields some 100,000 clones, approximately 90% seen once. About this clone itself: Its antigen is as yet unknown.

The CDR3 spans 10 residues. CDR1 SQVTM and CDR2 ANQGSEA come from the germline V gene. The ends were cut back, 7 bases at V and 6 bases at J, with 8 bases in the middle. With no exception, relapse followed autologous stem cell transplantation in all patients, and brentuximab vedotin exposure varied. The chain is built from TRBV29-1 and TRBJ2-3; D unclear. This receptor was obtained from a human donor with classical Hodgkin lymphoma. This sample comprised peripheral blood mononuclear cells (PBMCs), obtained before the second cycle of nivolumab. The CDR3 reads CSAGPDTQYF. The DNA of the CDR3 is TGCAGCGCTGGCCCGGATACGCAGTATTTT.